Below, 5 T cell receptor beta chains from the same sample are listed, as sequenced in a study of shared clonotypes between healthy human individuals. The assay was immunoSEQ multiplex PCR, and TCRdb's table has in-frame clones only and misses some. The data hold approximately 710,000 clones, with around 91% observed a single time. Input material: memory CD8+ T cells from PBMCs. Documented subset: CD45RO+ cells pooled with CCR7-negative TemRA cells. These receptor sequences come from a man in his late teens or twenties in good health. Some clones in this sample may be carry-over from other donors' samples.

The rearrangement joins TRBV7-9 to TRBJ2-1, with D perhaps matching TRBD2 (5 bases). Germline CDR1 is SEHNR and CDR2 is FQNEAQ (reference sequence). This CDR3 is built from 15 residues. Trimming cost V 4 bases and J 1 base, with 11 bases left between them. DNA for the CDR3: TGTGCCAGCAGCTCCGGGGTAGAGTCCTACAATGAGCAGTTCTTC. It is translated as CASSSGVESYNEQFF.

This chain joins TRBV5-1 and TRBJ2-2; D remains ambiguous. V was trimmed by 0 bases and J by 4 bases, leaving 13 bases between them. CDR1 and CDR2 from the germline V gene are SGHRS and YFSETQ. The CDR3 has 16 amino acids. The CDR3 spells CASSLAPRVGTGELFF. The CDR3 nucleotides read TGCGCCAGCAGCTTGGCTCCTAGGGTGGGCACCGGGGAGCTGTTTTTT.

The gene calls are TRBV11-2 and TRBJ1-2; D is possibly TRBD1 (6 bases). The CDR3 runs to 16 residues. Germline-derived CDR1 and CDR2 are SGHAT and FQNNGV. Trimming cost V 8 bases and J 6 bases, with 25 bases left between them. CDR3: CASRHPFEGRGDGYTF. The CDR3 bases are TGTGCCAGCCGCCACCCGTTCGAGGGGAGGGGGGATGGCTACACCTTC.

V gene TRBV27 combines with J gene TRBJ1-5; no reliable D call. The CDR3 consists of 14 residues. Germline CDR1 reads MNHEY; CDR2 reads SMNVEV (reference sequence). V lost 4 bases, J lost 0 bases, and 7 bases lay in between. In DNA form, the CDR3 reads TGTGCCAGCAGTTCGATAAGTAGCAATCAGCCCCAGCATTTT. It translates to CASSSISSNQPQHF.

This sequence joins TRBV18 and TRBJ2-3; unclear D gene. CDR1 and CDR2 from the germline V gene are KGHSH and LQKENI. The CDR3 totals 15 residues. Trimming stripped 3 bases from V and 0 bases from J, with 10 bases between. The CDR3 bases are TGTGCCAGCTCACCGGATACCCCTAGCACAGATACGCAGTATTTT. As protein: CASSPDTPSTDTQYF.